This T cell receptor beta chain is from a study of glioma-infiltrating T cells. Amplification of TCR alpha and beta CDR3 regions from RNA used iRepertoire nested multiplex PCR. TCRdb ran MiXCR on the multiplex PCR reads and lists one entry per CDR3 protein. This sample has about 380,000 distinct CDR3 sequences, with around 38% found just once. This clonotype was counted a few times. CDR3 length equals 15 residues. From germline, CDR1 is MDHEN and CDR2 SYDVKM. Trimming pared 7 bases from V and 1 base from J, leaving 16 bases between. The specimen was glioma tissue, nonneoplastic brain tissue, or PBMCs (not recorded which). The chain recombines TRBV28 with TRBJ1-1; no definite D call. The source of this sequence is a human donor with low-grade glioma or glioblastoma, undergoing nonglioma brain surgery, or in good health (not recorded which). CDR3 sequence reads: CASTLPSRGNTEAFF. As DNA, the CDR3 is TGTGCCAGCACCCTCCCGTCGCGGGGGAACACTGAAGCTTTCTTT.